This T cell receptor (beta chain) emerged from a study of metastatic and nonmetastatic thyroid tumors. Study at large: Repertoire data that came from the blood and tumor or nodule tissue of malignant and benign thyroid patients were compared.

TCRdb recomputed clones from the PCR reads via MiXCR. The table records approximately 4,000 clones, over 35% of them present only once. This CDR3 contains 14 residues. V was clipped by 0 bases and J by 6 bases, with 9 bases between them. Germline V gene data show CDR1 as SGHTA and CDR2 as FQGNSA. No treatment had been given to any patient before thyroid surgery. Material: tumor tissue. The V call is TRBV7-2, the J call TRBJ2-1; D is unresolved. The receptor was isolated from a male donor with papillary thyroid cancer or a benign thyroid nodule (not recorded which). Some clones in this sample may be carry-over from other donors' samples. CDR3 coding DNA: TGTGCCAGCAGCTTAGCTCGGCAGCTCAATGAGCAGTTCTTC. Protein product: CASSLARQLNEQFF.